Included here is one T cell receptor (beta chain) sequence, with context. This entry comes from a study of cytomegalovirus exposure and HLA in healthy donors. PCR used 60 Vbeta primers and 13 Jbeta primers. Here immunoSEQ multiplex PCR was the method, and the copy in TCRdb shows in-frame clones only, minus some. The sample lists about 250,000 clones; approximately 84% were seen once. CDR3 length equals 14 residues. Germline V lookup: CDR1 SGDLS, CDR2 YYNGEE. The trim removed 0 bases at V and 6 bases at J, leaving 2 bases unmatched. This TCR derives from a girl aged 2-9 years in good health and CMV-seronegative. The genes are TRBV9 and TRBJ1-5; 8 bases align to TRBD1. Sequenced material: PBMCs. The DNA of the CDR3 is TGTGCCAGCAGCGTAGACCAGGGGGCTCAGCCCCAGCATTTT. The encoded protein is CASSVDQGAQPQHF.